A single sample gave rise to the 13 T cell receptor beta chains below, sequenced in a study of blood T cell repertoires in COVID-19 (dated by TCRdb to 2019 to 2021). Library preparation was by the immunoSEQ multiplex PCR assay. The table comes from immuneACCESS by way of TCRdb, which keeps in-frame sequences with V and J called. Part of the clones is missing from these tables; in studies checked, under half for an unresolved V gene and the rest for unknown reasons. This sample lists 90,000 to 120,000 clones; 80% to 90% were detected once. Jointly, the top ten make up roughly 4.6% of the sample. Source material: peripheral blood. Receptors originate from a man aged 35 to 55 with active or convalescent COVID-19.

CDR3: CASSLAGYNEQFF. DNA of the CDR3: TGTGCCAGCAGTTTAGCGGGTTACAATGAGCAGTTCTTC. The V call is TRBV28, the J call TRBJ2-1; TRBD2 is a possible D gene (5 bases). From germline, CDR1 is MDHEN and CDR2 SYDVKM. Trimming stripped 2 bases from V and 4 bases from J, with 6 bases between. The CDR3 has 13 residues.

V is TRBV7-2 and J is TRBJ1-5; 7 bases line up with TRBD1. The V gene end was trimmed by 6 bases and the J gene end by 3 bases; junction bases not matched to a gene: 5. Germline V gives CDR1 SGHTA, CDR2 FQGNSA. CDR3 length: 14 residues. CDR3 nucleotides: TGTGCCAGCAGGCAGGGACAGATCAATCAGCCCCAGCATTTT. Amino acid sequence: CASRQGQINQPQHF.

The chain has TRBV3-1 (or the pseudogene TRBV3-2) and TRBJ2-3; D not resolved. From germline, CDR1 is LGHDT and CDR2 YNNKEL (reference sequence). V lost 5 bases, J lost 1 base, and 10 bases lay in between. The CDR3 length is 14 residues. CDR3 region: CASSYNRGTDTQYF. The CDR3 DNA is TGTGCCAGCAGCTATAACCGCGGCACAGATACGCAGTATTTT.

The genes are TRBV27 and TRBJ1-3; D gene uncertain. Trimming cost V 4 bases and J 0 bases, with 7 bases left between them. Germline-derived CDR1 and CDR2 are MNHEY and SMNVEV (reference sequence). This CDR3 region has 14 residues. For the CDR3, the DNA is TGTGCCAGCAGTTCTACGAGCTCTGGAAACACCATATATTTT. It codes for CASSSTSSGNTIYF.

In nucleotides, the CDR3 is TGTGCCAGCAGCTTGGGAACAGGAGCCCTCCCCTACGAGCAGTACTTC. Its protein is CASSLGTGALPYEQYF. J is TRBJ2-7 and V is TRBV5-4; possible D gene TRBD1, 5 bases. The germline CDR1 and CDR2 sequences are SGHNT and YYREEE (reference sequence). The CDR3 length is 16 residues. Trimming took 0 bases from V and 2 from J, leaving 15 bases between them.

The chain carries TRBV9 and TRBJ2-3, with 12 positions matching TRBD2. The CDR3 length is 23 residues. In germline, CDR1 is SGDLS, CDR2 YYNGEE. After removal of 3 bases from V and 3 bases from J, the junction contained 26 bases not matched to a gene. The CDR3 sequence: CASSARGFSLAGGVRSGTDTQYF. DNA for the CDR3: TGTGCCAGCAGCGCCCGAGGGTTTAGTCTAGCGGGAGGGGTAAGGAGTGGTACAGATACGCAGTATTTT. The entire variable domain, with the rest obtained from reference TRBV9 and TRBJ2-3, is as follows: DSGVTQTPKHLITATGQRVTLRCSPRSGDLSVYWYQQSLDQGLQFLIQYYNGEERAKGNILERFSAQQFPDLHSELNLSSLELGDSALYFCASSARGFSLAGGVRSGTDTQYFGPGTRLTVL.

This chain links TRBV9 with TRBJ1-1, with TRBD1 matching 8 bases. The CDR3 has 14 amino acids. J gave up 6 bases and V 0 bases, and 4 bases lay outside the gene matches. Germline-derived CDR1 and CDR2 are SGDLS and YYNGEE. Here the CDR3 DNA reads TGTGCCAGCAGCGTAGAGACAGGGGACTCTGAAGCTTTCTTT. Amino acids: CASSVETGDSEAFF.

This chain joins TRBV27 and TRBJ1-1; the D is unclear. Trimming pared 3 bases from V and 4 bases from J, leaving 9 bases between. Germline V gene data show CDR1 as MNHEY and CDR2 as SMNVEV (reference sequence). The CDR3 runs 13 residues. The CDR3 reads CASSLLEGTEAFF. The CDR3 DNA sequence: TGTGCCAGCAGTTTGCTTGAGGGCACTGAAGCTTTCTTT.

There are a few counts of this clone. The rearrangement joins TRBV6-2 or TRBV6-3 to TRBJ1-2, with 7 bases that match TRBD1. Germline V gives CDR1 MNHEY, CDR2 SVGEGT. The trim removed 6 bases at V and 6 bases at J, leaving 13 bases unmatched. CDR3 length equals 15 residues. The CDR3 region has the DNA TGTGCCAGCAGCAACACAGGGGAATGGGGGAATGGCTACACCTTC. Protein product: CASSNTGEWGNGYTF.

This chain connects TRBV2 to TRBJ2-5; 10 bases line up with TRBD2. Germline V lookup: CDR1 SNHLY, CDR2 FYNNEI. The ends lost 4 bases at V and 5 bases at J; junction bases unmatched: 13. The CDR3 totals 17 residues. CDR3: CASSGGPSGRVRETQYF. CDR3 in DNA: TGTGCCAGCAGTGGCGGCCCTAGCGGGAGAGTAAGGGAGACCCAGTACTTC.

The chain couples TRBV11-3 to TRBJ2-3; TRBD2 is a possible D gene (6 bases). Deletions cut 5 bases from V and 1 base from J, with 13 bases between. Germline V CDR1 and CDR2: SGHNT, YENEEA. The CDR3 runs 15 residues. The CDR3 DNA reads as TGTGCCAGCAGCCTCGAGCGGGCCGGCACAGATACGCAGTATTTT. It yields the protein CASSLERAGTDTQYF.

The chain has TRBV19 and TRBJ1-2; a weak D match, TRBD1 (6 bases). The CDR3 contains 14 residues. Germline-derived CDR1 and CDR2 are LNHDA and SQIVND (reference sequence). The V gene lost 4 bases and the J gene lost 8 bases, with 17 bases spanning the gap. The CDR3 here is CASSTYRELLGYTF. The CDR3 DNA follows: TGTGCCAGTAGTACGTACAGGGAATTGCTCGGCTACACCTTC.

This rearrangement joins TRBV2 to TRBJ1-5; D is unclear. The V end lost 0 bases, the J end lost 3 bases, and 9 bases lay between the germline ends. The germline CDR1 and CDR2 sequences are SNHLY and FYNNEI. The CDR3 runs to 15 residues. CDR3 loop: CASSEAIGSNQPQHF. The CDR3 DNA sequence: TGTGCCAGCAGTGAAGCGATCGGGTCCAATCAGCCCCAGCATTTT.